Included here is one T cell receptor (beta chain) sequence, with context. The source of the sample is a study of blood T cell repertoires in COVID-19. Study-level information: Acute and convalescent COVID-19 specimens originated in the United States, Italy and Spain. T cells, B-cell-depleted T cells, or PBMCs supplied cDNA or gDNA.

Authors' processing steps: Estimates of nucleated cell counts were drawn from the amplification of reference gene primers. The protocol was immunoSEQ multiplex PCR, while the TCRdb copy is restricted to in-frame clones and leaves out a portion. The DNA gave D and trimming, while V, J and clone size come from that table. The sample contains about 210,000 clones, 85% to 90% of which appear only once. There are 14 residues in the CDR3. Germline V gene lookup returns CDR1 LGHNA and CDR2 YNFKEQ. Trimming shortened V by 1 base and J by 5 bases, and 11 bases separated the two germline ends. The sequencing input was peripheral blood. The V call is TRBV4-2, the J call TRBJ2-5, with D possibly TRBD2 on 6 matching bases. The TCR comes from a man aged 18 to 30 with active or convalescent COVID-19. CDR3 loop: CASSQGDGGETQYF. The CDR3 DNA reads TGTGCCAGCAGCCAAGGGGACGGAGGGGAGACCCAGTACTTC.